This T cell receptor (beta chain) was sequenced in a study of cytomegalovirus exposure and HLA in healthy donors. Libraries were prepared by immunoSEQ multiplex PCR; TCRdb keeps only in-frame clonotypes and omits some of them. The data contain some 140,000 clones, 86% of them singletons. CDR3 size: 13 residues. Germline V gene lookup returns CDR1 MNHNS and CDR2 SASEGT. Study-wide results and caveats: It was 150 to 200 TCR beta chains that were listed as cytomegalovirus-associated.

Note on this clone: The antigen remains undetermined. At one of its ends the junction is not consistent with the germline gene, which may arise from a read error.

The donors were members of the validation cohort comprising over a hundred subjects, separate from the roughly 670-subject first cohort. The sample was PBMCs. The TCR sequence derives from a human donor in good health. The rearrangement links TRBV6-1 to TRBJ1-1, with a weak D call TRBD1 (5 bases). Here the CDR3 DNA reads TGTGCCAGCACGCTACACAGGAACGCTGAAGCTTTCTTT. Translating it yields CASTLHRNAEAFF.